A selection of T cell receptor beta chains follows, all from one sample in a study of CD8 T cells in Susac syndrome. TCRdb re-called the immunoSEQ multiplex PCR reads with MiXCR, one entry per CDR3 protein. The sample lists about 430,000 distinct CDR3 sequences; approximately 85% were seen once. Material: CD8+ T cells from PBMCs. The source is a human donor with multiple sclerosis. CDR3s include the opening cysteine and the closing phenylalanine or tryptophan. The D gene is left open where the match is weak. Clone size is shown for a subset of rows, as once, few, many or a class of expanded clone.

V	size	J	D	CDR3	DNA
TRBV20-1	.	TRBJ1-5	TRBD1	CSAPGTVSNQPQHF	TGCAGTGCTCCTGGGACAGTTAGCAATCAGCCCCAGCATTTT
TRBV9	.	TRBJ2-3	.	CASSVGVGETDTQYF	TGTGCCAGCAGCGTAGGGGTGGGAGAGACAGATACGCAGTATTTT
TRBV5-1	.	TRBJ2-7	.	CASSSEDSSYEQYF	TGCGCCAGCAGCTCAGAGGACAGCTCCTACGAGCAGTACTTC
TRBV19	.	TRBJ2-7	TRBD1	CASSFRDRMLDEQYF	TGTGCCAGTAGCTTCCGGGACAGAATGCTGGACGAGCAGTACTTC
TRBV4-1	.	TRBJ1-1	.	CASSQEFRPTYTEAFF	TGCGCCAGCAGCCAAGAGTTTAGACCAACTTACACTGAAGCTTTCTTT
TRBV27	.	TRBJ1-5	TRBD1	CASSSDRGDQPQHF	TGTGCCAGCAGTTCGGACAGGGGGGATCAGCCCCAGCATTTT
TRBV5-4	.	TRBJ2-2	.	CASSGHTGELFF	TGTGCCAGCAGTGGCCACACCGGGGAGCTGTTTTTT
TRBV5-8	.	TRBJ2-7	.	CASSPWRPNYEQYF	TGTGCCAGCAGCCCTTGGAGACCTAACTACGAGCAGTACTTC
TRBV27	.	TRBJ1-1	.	CASSRAVYLEAFF	TGTGCCAGCTCCCGGGCAGTTTATTTAGAAGCTTTCTTT
TRBV12-3/TRBV12-4	.	TRBJ1-2	.	CASRGRQLINYGYTF	TGTGCCAGCAGAGGGCGACAGCTAATTAACTATGGCTACACCTTC
TRBV27	.	TRBJ1-1	.	CASSGGALGNTEAFF	TGTGCCAGCTCCGGGGGGGCGTTAGGGAACACTGAAGCTTTCTTT
TRBV29-1	.	TRBJ2-3	.	CSVPWTPRTDTQYF	TGCAGCGTCCCATGGACCCCTCGCACAGATACGCAGTATTTT
TRBV27	.	TRBJ2-5	.	CASRPSGTQETQYF	TGTGCCAGCAGGCCATCCGGTACTCAAGAGACCCAGTACTTC
TRBV20-1	.	TRBJ2-3	TRBD2	CSAWTSGGADTQYF	TGCAGTGCTTGGACTAGCGGGGGGGCGGATACGCAGTATTTT
TRBV11-2	once	TRBJ2-7	.	CASSSQDYEQYF	TGTGCCAGCAGCTCACAGGACTACGAGCAGTACTTC
TRBV10-3	.	TRBJ2-5	.	CAISEFQETQYF	TGTGCCATCAGTGAATTCCAAGAGACCCAGTACTTC
TRBV6-1	.	TRBJ2-3	TRBD2	CATPGPSGGLSTDTQYF	TGTGCCACCCCAGGGCCTAGCGGGGGCCTGAGCACAGATACGCAGTATTTT
TRBV2	once	TRBJ1-3	.	CASSASPLGREGNTIYF	TGTGCCAGCAGTGCCTCCCCGTTGGGCAGGGAAGGAAACACCATATATTTT
TRBV29-1	.	TRBJ2-1	TRBD2	CSVGLAAYNEQFF	TGCAGCGTTGGACTAGCGGCCTACAATGAGCAGTTCTTC
TRBV30	.	TRBJ1-1	TRBD1	CAWSVPMDRRNTEAFF	TGTGCCTGGAGTGTTCCCATGGACAGGAGAAACACTGAAGCTTTCTTT
TRBV2	.	TRBJ2-6	TRBD1	CASRDPGTAYSGANVLTF	TGTGCCAGCAGGGACCCCGGGACAGCCTACTCTGGGGCCAACGTCCTGACTTTC
TRBV10-3	.	TRBJ2-5	.	CAISESITAQETQYF	TGTGCCATCAGTGAGTCGATAACGGCCCAAGAGACCCAGTACTTC
TRBV11-2	few	TRBJ2-5	.	CASLGETQYF	TGTGCCAGCTTGGGAGAGACCCAGTACTTC
TRBV29-1	.	TRBJ2-5	.	CSVGQETQYF	TGCAGCGTTGGTCAAGAGACCCAGTACTTC
TRBV7-9	.	TRBJ2-7	TRBD1	CASSDGQGNSYEQYF	TGTGCCAGCAGCGACGGACAGGGGAACTCCTACGAGCAGTACTTC
TRBV20-1	.	TRBJ2-7	TRBD1	CSAHRGDSYEQYF	TGCAGTGCTCACAGGGGGGACTCCTACGAGCAGTACTTC
TRBV6-1	.	TRBJ1-5	.	CASSESGPTQGPQHF	TGTGCCAGCAGTGAATCGGGCCCCACTCAAGGGCCCCAGCATTTT
TRBV3-1	.	TRBJ2-7	.	CASSNKTGISYEQYF	TGTGCCAGCAGCAACAAAACAGGGATCTCCTACGAGCAGTACTTC
TRBV27	once	TRBJ2-2	TRBD1	CAISRTGNTGELFF	TGTGCCATCTCCCGGACAGGGAACACCGGGGAGCTGTTTTTT
TRBV20-1	once	TRBJ2-1	.	CSARDVEQFDEQFF	TGCAGTGCTAGAGATGTGGAACAGTTCGATGAGCAGTTCTTC
TRBV12-3/TRBV12-4	.	TRBJ2-1	TRBD2	CASSLGGLMDDEQFF	TGTGCCAGCAGTTTAGGGGGACTAATGGACGATGAGCAGTTCTTC
TRBV12-3/TRBV12-4	.	TRBJ1-1	.	CASSLGYGQTEAFF	TGTGCCAGCAGTTTAGGTTACGGACAAACTGAAGCTTTCTTT
TRBV5-6	.	TRBJ2-2	.	CASSLLPRDTGELFF	TGTGCCAGCAGCTTGTTACCTAGGGACACCGGGGAGCTGTTTTTT
TRBV25-1	.	TRBJ1-2	.	CASSEFFVPLEGYTF	TGTGCCAGCAGTGAATTCTTTGTTCCTTTGGAGGGCTACACCTTC
TRBV11-2	.	TRBJ2-7	.	CASSSTRTLGTSYEQYF	TGTGCCAGCAGCTCCACACGTACTCTGGGGACGTCCTACGAGCAGTACTTC
TRBV29-1	.	TRBJ2-1	TRBD2	CSPSQQSSGPTDEQFF	TGCAGCCCAAGCCAGCAGTCTAGCGGACCCACGGATGAGCAGTTCTTC
TRBV27	.	TRBJ1-1	.	CASSLVAGYTEAFF	TGTGCCAGCAGTTTGGTAGCGGGGTACACTGAAGCTTTCTTT
TRBV12-3/TRBV12-4	.	TRBJ1-5	.	CASSPTSRNQPQHF	TGTGCCAGCAGTCCTACGAGCCGCAATCAGCCCCAGCATTTT
TRBV4-1	.	TRBJ2-6	.	CASSQDGPEISGANVLTF	TGCGCCAGCAGCCAAGACGGCCCTGAGATCTCTGGGGCCAACGTCCTGACTTTC
TRBV5-4	.	TRBJ2-7	.	CASSLDGDSYEQYF	TGTGCCAGCAGCTTGGACGGGGATTCCTACGAGCAGTACTTC
TRBV18	once	TRBJ2-3	TRBD1	CASSPSGAGGVSIPPDTQYF	TGTGCCAGCTCACCTTCGGGGGCAGGGGGCGTCTCGATACCGCCAGATACGCAGTATTTT
TRBV10-3	.	TRBJ2-3	.	CAISEVSTDTQYF	TGTGCCATCAGTGAGGTCAGCACAGATACGCAGTATTTT
TRBV11-1	.	TRBJ2-4	TRBD2	CASSLDTLAGADWGKNIQYF	TGTGCCAGCAGCCTCGACACACTAGCGGGGGCGGATTGGGGCAAAAACATTCAGTACTTC
TRBV7-9	.	TRBJ2-7	.	CASSLDPGHEQYF	TGTGCCAGCAGCTTAGATCCAGGGCACGAGCAGTACTTC
TRBV15	.	TRBJ2-1	TRBD2	CATSTTSGIYNEQFF	TGTGCCACCAGCACGACTAGCGGGATATACAATGAGCAGTTCTTC